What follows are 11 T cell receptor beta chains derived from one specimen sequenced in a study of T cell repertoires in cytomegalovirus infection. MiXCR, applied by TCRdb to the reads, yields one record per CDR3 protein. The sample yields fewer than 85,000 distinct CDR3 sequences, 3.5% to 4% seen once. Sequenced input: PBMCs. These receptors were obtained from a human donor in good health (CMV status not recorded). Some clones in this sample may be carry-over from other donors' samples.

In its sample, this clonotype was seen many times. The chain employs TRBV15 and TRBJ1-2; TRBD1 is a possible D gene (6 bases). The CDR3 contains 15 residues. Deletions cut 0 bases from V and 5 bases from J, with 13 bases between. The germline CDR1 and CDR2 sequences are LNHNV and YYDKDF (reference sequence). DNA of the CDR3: TGTGCCACCAGCAGAGATCCCAGGGGTCCTTATGGCTACACCTTC. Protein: CATSRDPRGPYGYTF.

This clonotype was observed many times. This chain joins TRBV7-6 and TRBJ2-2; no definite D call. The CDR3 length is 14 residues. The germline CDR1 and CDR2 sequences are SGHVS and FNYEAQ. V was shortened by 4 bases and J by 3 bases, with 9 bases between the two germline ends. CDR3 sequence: CASSSAVYTGELFF. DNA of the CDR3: TGTGCCAGCAGCTCCGCGGTCTACACCGGGGAGCTGTTTTTT.

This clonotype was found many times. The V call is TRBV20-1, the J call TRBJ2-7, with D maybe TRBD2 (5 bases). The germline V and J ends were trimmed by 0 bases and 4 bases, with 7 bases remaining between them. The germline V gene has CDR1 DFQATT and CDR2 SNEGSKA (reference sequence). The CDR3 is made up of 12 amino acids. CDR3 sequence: CSARDTGYEQYF. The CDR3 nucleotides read TGCAGTGCTAGAGATACGGGGTACGAGCAGTACTTC.

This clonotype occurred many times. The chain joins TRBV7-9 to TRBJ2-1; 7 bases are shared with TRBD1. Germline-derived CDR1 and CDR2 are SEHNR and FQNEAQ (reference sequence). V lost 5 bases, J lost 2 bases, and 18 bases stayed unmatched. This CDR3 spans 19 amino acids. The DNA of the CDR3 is TGTGCCAGCAGCACGTGGACCGAAAGACAGGGAGTCCCCTACAATGAGCAGTTCTTC. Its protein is CASSTWTERQGVPYNEQFF.

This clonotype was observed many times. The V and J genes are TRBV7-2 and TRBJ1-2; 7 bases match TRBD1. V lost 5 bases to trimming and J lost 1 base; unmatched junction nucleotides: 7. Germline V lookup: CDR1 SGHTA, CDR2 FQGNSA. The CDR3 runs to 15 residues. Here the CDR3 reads CASSPRQGRNYGYTF. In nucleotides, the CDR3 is TGTGCCAGCAGCCCGAGACAGGGACGTAACTATGGCTACACCTTC.

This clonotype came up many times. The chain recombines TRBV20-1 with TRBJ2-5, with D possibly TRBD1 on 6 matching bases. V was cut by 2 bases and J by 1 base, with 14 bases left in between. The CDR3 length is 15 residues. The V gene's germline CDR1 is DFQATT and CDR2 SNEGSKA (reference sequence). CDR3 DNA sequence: TGCAGTGCTAGACCCGGGACAACGGGCCAAGAGACCCAGTACTTC. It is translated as CSARPGTTGQETQYF.

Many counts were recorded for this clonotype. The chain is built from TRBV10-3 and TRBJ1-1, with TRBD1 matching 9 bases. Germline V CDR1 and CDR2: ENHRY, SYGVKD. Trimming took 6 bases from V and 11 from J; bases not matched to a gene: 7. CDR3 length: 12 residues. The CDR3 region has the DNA TGTGCCATCAGACCGGGACAGGGAAAGGCTTTCTTT. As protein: CAIRPGQGKAFF.

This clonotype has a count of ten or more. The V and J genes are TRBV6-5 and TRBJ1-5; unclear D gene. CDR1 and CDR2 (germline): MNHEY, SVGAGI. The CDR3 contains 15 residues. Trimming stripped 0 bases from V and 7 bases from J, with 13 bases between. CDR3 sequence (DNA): TGTGCCAGCAGTTACTCGATGGCCTCGGGGCAGCCCCAGCATTTT. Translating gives CASSYSMASGQPQHF.

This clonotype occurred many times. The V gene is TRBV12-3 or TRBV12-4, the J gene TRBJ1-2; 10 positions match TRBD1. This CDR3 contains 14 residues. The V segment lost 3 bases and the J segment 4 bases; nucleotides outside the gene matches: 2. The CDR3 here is CASSFGTGAYGYTF. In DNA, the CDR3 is TGTGCCAGCAGTTTCGGGACAGGGGCCTATGGCTACACCTTC.

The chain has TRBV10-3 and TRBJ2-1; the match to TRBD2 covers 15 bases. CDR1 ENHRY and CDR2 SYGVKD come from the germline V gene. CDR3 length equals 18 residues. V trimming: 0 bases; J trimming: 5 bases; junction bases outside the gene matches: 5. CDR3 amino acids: CAISESGLAGGFDNEQFF. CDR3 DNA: TGTGCCATCAGTGAGTCGGGACTAGCGGGAGGTTTCGACAATGAGCAGTTCTTC.

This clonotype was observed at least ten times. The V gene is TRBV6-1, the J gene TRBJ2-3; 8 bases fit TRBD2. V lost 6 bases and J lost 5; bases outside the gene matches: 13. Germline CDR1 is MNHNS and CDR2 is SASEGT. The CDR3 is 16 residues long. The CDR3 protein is CASRSPREGPEDTQYF. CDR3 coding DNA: TGTGCCAGCAGATCCCCACGGGAGGGCCCTGAAGATACGCAGTATTTT.